This is a list of T cell receptor beta chains from one sample in a study of T-cell memory formation after mild COVID-19. TCRdb analysed the 5' RACE reads with MiXCR anew, one entry per CDR3 protein. This sample yields roughly 250,000 distinct CDR3 sequences, of which roughly 15% are seen a single time; around 3.8% belongs to the top ten. Sequencing was done on a sample of PBMCs or a T cell subset sorted from them (not recorded which). These TCRs come from a man aged 18 to 30 who had mild COVID-19 (a few samples of this study predate the infection). Cell type and time point are not known. Each CDR3 is given with its conserved first and last residue. The order of the fields is J gene, D gene, clone size, V gene, CDR3 protein, CDR3 DNA. A D gene is named only where the DNA matches it firmly. Not every row has a clone size; where given, it reads once, few, many or a size class.

TRBJ1-5 TRBD1 . TRBV20-1 CSAEGQGRQPQHF TGCAGTGCCGAGGGACAGGGGCGGCAGCCCCAGCATTTT
TRBJ1-6 . . TRBV4-1 CASSQEMRPNSPLHF TGCGCCAGCAGCCAAGAAATGCGACCGAATTCACCCCTCCACTTT
TRBJ2-1 . few TRBV5-1 CASSTGPPPHNEQFF TGCGCCAGCAGCACAGGACCCCCCCCTCACAATGAGCAGTTCTTC
TRBJ1-2 . . TRBV18 CASSPEESGYTF TGTGCCAGCTCACCTGAGGAGTCGGGCTACACCTTC
TRBJ1-1 . . TRBV4-2 CASSQDSRLEAFF TGTGCCAGCAGCCAAGATTCCCGGTTAGAAGCTTTCTTT
TRBJ1-5 . many TRBV12-3/TRBV12-4 CASSFSNQPQHF TGTGCCAGCAGTTTTAGCAATCAGCCCCAGCATTTT
TRBJ2-6 . . TRBV4-1 CASSQDHSGGANVLTF TGCGCCAGCAGCCAAGATCATTCAGGGGGGGCCAACGTCCTGACTTTC
TRBJ2-2 . . TRBV6-6 CASRPPGTGELFF TGTGCCAGCAGGCCCCCAGGGACCGGGGAGCTGTTTTTT
TRBJ2-2 . few TRBV9 CASSAAAPNTGELFF TGTGCCAGCAGCGCGGCGGCCCCGAACACCGGGGAGCTGTTTTTT
TRBJ2-3 . . TRBV5-1 CASSPMTVLSTDTQYF TGCGCCAGCAGCCCCATGACAGTGCTTAGCACAGATACGCAGTATTTT
TRBJ2-2 TRBD1 . TRBV6-2/TRBV6-3 CASSYRTGGTGELFF TGTGCCAGCAGTTACCGGACAGGGGGCACCGGGGAGCTGTTTTTT
TRBJ2-5 . . TRBV7-2 CASSFSLSPRRAEQETQYF TGTGCCAGCAGCTTTTCCCTTTCCCCCCGCCGGGCCGAACAAGAGACCCAGTACTTC
TRBJ2-2 . many TRBV5-1 CASSLDGPNTGELFF TGCGCCAGCAGCTTGGACGGACCTAACACCGGGGAGCTGTTTTTT
TRBJ1-1 . few TRBV5-6 CASSFSGLAFF TGTGCCAGCAGCTTCTCAGGGCTGGCTTTCTTT
TRBJ1-5 . few TRBV15 CATSRGLSNQPQHF TGTGCCACCAGCAGAGGACTGAGCAATCAGCCCCAGCATTTT
TRBJ1-3 . . TRBV15 CATSSGSSSGNTIYF TGTGCCACCAGCAGCGGATCCAGCTCTGGAAACACCATATATTTT
TRBJ2-7 . . TRBV5-1 CASSHGGGNEQYF TGCGCCAGCAGCCATGGAGGCGGGAACGAGCAGTACTTC
TRBJ1-4 TRBD1 . TRBV12-3/TRBV12-4 CASVSTGSEKLFF TGTGCCAGCGTATCGACAGGGTCGGAAAAACTGTTTTTT
TRBJ1-2 TRBD1 . TRBV3-1 CASSQADRGYGYTF TGTGCCAGCAGCCAAGCGGACAGGGGGTATGGCTACACCTTC
TRBJ2-3 TRBD2 . TRBV20-1 CSVTGGNTDTQYF TGCAGTGTTACGGGGGGGAACACAGATACGCAGTATTTT
TRBJ1-5 . . TRBV19 CASRMVNRNQPQHF TGTGCCAGTAGGATGGTTAATCGCAATCAGCCCCAGCATTTT
TRBJ1-4 . few TRBV9 CASSGGPQEKLFF TGTGCCAGCAGCGGGGGGCCCCAAGAAAAACTGTTTTTT
TRBJ2-7 . . TRBV18 CASSPEGYEQYF TGTGCCAGCTCACCAGAGGGATACGAGCAGTACTTC
TRBJ1-1 TRBD1 . TRBV12-3/TRBV12-4 CASSLFFAGTGAEAFF TGTGCCAGCAGTTTATTTTTCGCCGGGACAGGGGCTGAAGCTTTCTTT
TRBJ2-3 . many TRBV20-1 CSAAATDTQYF TGCAGTGCAGCGGCCACAGATACGCAGTATTTT
TRBJ1-3 . . TRBV11-2 CASSLAPRVSGNTIYF TGTGCCAGCAGCTTAGCCCCGAGAGTCTCTGGAAACACCATATATTTT
TRBJ2-6 . . TRBV6-2/TRBV6-3 CASTLHSGANVLTF TGTGCCAGCACCCTCCACTCTGGGGCCAACGTCCTGACTTTC
TRBJ1-3 . few TRBV20-1 CSARDPGSGNTIYF TGCAGTGCTAGAGATCCCGGCTCTGGAAACACCATATATTTT
TRBJ1-4 . few TRBV5-1 CASSLTGSDEKLFF TGCGCCAGCAGCTTAACCGGGTCGGATGAAAAACTGTTTTTT
TRBJ2-3 . . TRBV7-9 CASSLSGVTDTQYF TGTGCCAGCAGCTTATCGGGGGTCACAGATACGCAGTATTTT
TRBJ1-2 . . TRBV6-5 CASSSPTGYNGYTF TGTGCCAGCAGCAGCCCCACAGGGTATAATGGCTACACCTTC
TRBJ1-5 . many TRBV2 CASSEQGGSQPQHF TGTGCCAGCAGTGAACAGGGAGGGAGTCAGCCCCAGCATTTT
TRBJ2-3 TRBD2 few TRBV7-2 CASSLSGDVTDTQYF TGTGCCAGCAGCTTAAGCGGGGACGTCACAGATACGCAGTATTTT
TRBJ2-7 TRBD1 few TRBV5-8 CASSSRDRGSLYEQYF TGTGCCAGCAGCTCGAGGGACAGGGGATCCCTCTACGAGCAGTACTTC
TRBJ1-5 . . TRBV9 CASSPNRGTYNQPQHF TGTGCCAGCAGTCCCAATCGAGGGACATACAATCAGCCCCAGCATTTT
TRBJ2-6 . few TRBV12-3/TRBV12-4 CASEPQSGANVLTF TGTGCCAGCGAACCCCAGTCCGGGGCCAACGTCCTGACTTTC
TRBJ2-3 TRBD2 few TRBV6-1 CASSESGGSDTQYF TGTGCCAGCAGTGAAAGCGGGGGCTCAGATACGCAGTATTTT
TRBJ1-5 TRBD1 . TRBV10-3 CAISESIAGGSHQPQHF TGTGCCATCAGTGAGTCGATTGCAGGGGGGTCGCATCAGCCCCAGCATTTT
TRBJ2-1 TRBD1 . TRBV12-3/TRBV12-4 CASSTLSWDRVLGEQFF TGTGCCAGCAGTACCCTTTCTTGGGACAGGGTCCTTGGTGAGCAGTTCTTC
TRBJ1-2 . few TRBV18 CASSPVKYHEANYGYTF TGTGCCAGCTCACCAGTGAAGTACCATGAAGCTAACTATGGCTACACCTTC
TRBJ1-1 . . TRBV2 CASNEMNTEAFF TGTGCCAGCAATGAAATGAACACTGAAGCTTTCTTT
TRBJ1-6 TRBD1 many TRBV3-1 CASSPRDRINSPLHF TGTGCCAGCAGCCCCCGGGACAGGATTAATTCACCCCTCCACTTT
TRBJ1-1 . . TRBV5-1 CASSLSAWGNTEAFF TGCGCCAGCAGCTTGAGTGCCTGGGGGAACACTGAAGCTTTCTTT
TRBJ1-2 . . TRBV4-1 CVSSQDHRGNGYTF TGCGTCAGCAGCCAAGATCACCGGGGCAATGGCTACACCTTC
TRBJ2-5 . . TRBV28 CASSLDHQETQYF TGTGCCAGCAGTTTAGACCACCAAGAGACCCAGTACTTC
TRBJ1-5 . . TRBV5-6 CASSYHGGKPQHF TGTGCCAGCAGTTATCACGGTGGGAAGCCCCAGCATTTT
TRBJ2-3 TRBD2 . TRBV18 CASSPGTSKSDTQYF TGTGCCAGCTCACCGGGGACTAGCAAATCAGATACGCAGTATTTT
TRBJ1-4 . . TRBV18 CASSPPGRREKLFF TGTGCCAGCTCACCACCGGGGAGACGAGAAAAACTGTTTTTT
TRBJ2-7 TRBD2 . TRBV20-1 CSAPSPGRGSYEQYF TGCAGTGCCCCCTCCCCGGGGAGGGGCTCCTACGAGCAGTACTTC
TRBJ2-7 . . TRBV5-6 CASSASLAWSGDYEQYF TGTGCCAGCAGCGCGTCACTAGCCTGGTCGGGAGACTACGAGCAGTACTTC
TRBJ2-5 . few TRBV12-3/TRBV12-4 CASSYRPETQYF TGTGCCAGCAGTTACAGGCCGGAGACCCAGTACTTC
TRBJ1-2 TRBD1 . TRBV24-1 CATSDGQGNGYTF TGTGCCACCAGTGACGGACAGGGGAATGGCTACACCTTC
TRBJ1-1 TRBD1 many TRBV5-1 CASSLARTGANTEAFF TGCGCCAGCAGCTTGGCTAGAACAGGGGCGAACACTGAAGCTTTCTTT
TRBJ2-1 . . TRBV7-3 CASSSFRGEQFF TGTGCCAGCAGCTCCTTCAGGGGTGAGCAGTTCTTC
TRBJ2-5 . . TRBV4-2 CASSQAGGDVWETQYF TGTGCCAGCAGCCAAGCGGGCGGGGACGTATGGGAGACCCAGTACTTC
TRBJ1-6 . many TRBV7-6 CASSAMIRDNSPLHF TGTGCCAGCAGCGCCATGATAAGGGACAATTCACCCCTCCACTTT
TRBJ2-1 . . TRBV20-1 CSARDWPHNEQFF TGCAGTGCTAGAGATTGGCCCCACAATGAGCAGTTCTTC